One sample yielded the 18 T cell receptor beta chains listed below, sequenced in a study of Tregs in tolerant kidney transplant recipients. Produced via immunoSEQ multiplex PCR; TCRdb's table is partial and in-frame only. Recorded for this sample: about 48,000 clones. The material was CD4+ T cells from blood, obtained before the transplant. The source is a human donor who received a combined kidney and bone marrow transplant.

Comments on this clone: The CDR3 is cut off 3 residues early in the read; its end comes from the germline J gene. J is TRBJ2-5 and V is TRBV20-1, with 8 bases lining up with TRBD2. CDR3 length: 15 amino acids. Germline-derived CDR1 and CDR2 are DFQATT and SNEGSKA (reference sequence). J lost 7 bases, V lost 5 bases, and 15 bases had no gene match. This chain's CDR3 is CSAGISGTYRVTQYF. CDR3 DNA (partial): TGCAGTGCTGGAATTAGCGGGACCTACAGGGTGACC.

As regards this clone: The read ends 3 residues early relative to the CDR3; the germline J gene fills the gap. This chain uses TRBV18 with TRBJ2-1; 11 positions agree with TRBD2. The CDR3 is 18 residues long. The junction had 8 bases not matched to a gene; V was cut back by 0 bases and J by 4 bases. The germline V gene encodes CDR1 KGHSH and CDR2 LQKENI. The CDR3 sequence is CASSPPRIAGGKYNEQFF. The sequenced part of the CDR3 DNA is TGTGCCAGCTCACCACCGCGGATAGCGGGAGGGAAGTACAATGAG.

On this clone: The observed sequence ends 3 residues before the CDR3 terminus, with the missing tail filled in from the germline J gene. This rearrangement joins TRBV19 to TRBJ2-7, with a possible D match to TRBD1 (6 bases). Germline V lookup: CDR1 LNHDA, CDR2 SQIVND (reference sequence). Deletions cut 2 bases from V and 5 bases from J, with 19 bases between. This CDR3 spans 16 amino acids. The CDR3 DNA, read in part, is TGTGCCAGTAGTATAAGGGGTGTGACAGGCCTCGACGAG. Its translation: CASSIRGVTGLDE. The entire CDR3 protein reads CASSIRGVTGLDEQYF.

Remarks on this clone: Read sequence stops 3 residues before the CDR3 end, and the germline J gene provides the missing end. This rearrangement joins TRBV19 to TRBJ2-5, with 9 bases aligning to TRBD1. Germline lookup yields CDR1 LNHDA and CDR2 SQIVND (reference sequence). The CDR3 spans 15 residues. V trimming: 5 bases; J trimming: 3 bases; junction bases outside the gene matches: 7. The CDR3 region is CASSAPGQGKETQYF. The part of the CDR3 DNA that was read is TGTGCCAGTAGTGCACCGGGACAGGGTAAAGAGACC. Looking up the rest from reference TRBV19 and TRBJ2-5 gives the full variable domain: DGGITQSPKYLFRKEGQNVTLSCEQNLNHDAMYWYRQDPGQGLRLIYYSQIVNDFQKGDIAEGYSVSREKKESFPLTVTSAQKNPTAFYLCASSAPGQGKETQYFGPGTRLLVL.

Remarks on this clone: One end of the junction does not line up with germline, which may come from a read error. The read gets to within 3 residues of the CDR3 end, and the germline J gene fills in the rest. The J gene is TRBJ2-7, the V gene TRBV2; maybe TRBD1 (7 bases). The CDR3 sequence is 15 residues long. Looked up from germline, CDR1 is SNHLY and CDR2 is FYNNEI. The CDR3 region is CASSEAGRQGHEQYF. The sequenced CDR3 bases are TGTGCCAGCAGCGAAGCGGGCAGACAGGGCCACGAG. The entire variable domain, with the rest obtained from reference TRBV2 and TRBJ2-7, is as follows: EPEVTQTPSHQVTQMGQEVILRCVPISNHLYFYWYRQILGQKVEFLVSFYNNEISEKSEIFDDQFSVERPDGSNFTLKIRSTKLEDSAMYFCASSEAGRQGHEQYFGPGTRLTVT.

With regard to this clone: Sequencing ends 3 residues short of the CDR3 end; the germline J gene provides the rest. The rearrangement uses TRBV10-3 and TRBJ2-7; TRBD1 matches at 9 bases. The CDR3 has 14 amino acids. The V gene end was trimmed by 6 bases and the J gene end by 4 bases; junction bases not matched to a gene: 7. Germline assignment: CDR1 ENHRY and CDR2 SYGVKD. The DNA read from the CDR3 is TGTGCCATCAGGGAACAGGGGGCAGAGTACGAG. Translating gives CAIREQGAEYE. The full-length CDR3 reads as CAIREQGAEYEQYF.

Of note for this clone: Read coverage stops 3 residues before the CDR3 terminus; the germline J gene supplies the remainder. The chain is built from TRBV2 and TRBJ2-2; 11 bases align to TRBD1. The CDR3 consists of 15 residues. The V gene end was trimmed by 6 bases and the J gene end by 6 bases; junction bases not matched to a gene: 6. CDR1 and CDR2 from the germline V gene are SNHLY and FYNNEI. CDR3 DNA (partial): TGTGCCAGCAGCGGGACAGGGGGTATGGCCGGGGAG. Translated: CASSGTGGMAGE. The full-length CDR3 reads as CASSGTGGMAGELFF.

The part of the CDR3 DNA that was read is TGTGCCAGCAGCGGGACAGGGGGCAATTACGAG. Translation gives CASSGTGGNYE. The full CDR3 sequence reads CASSGTGGNYEQYF. This chain connects TRBV6-2 or TRBV6-3 to TRBJ2-7; 12 bases fit TRBD1. The read ends 3 residues shy of where the CDR3 ends; the end is completed using the germline J gene. The CDR3 is 14 residues long. CDR1 and CDR2 from the germline V gene are MNHEY and SVGEGT. V was clipped by 6 bases and J by 4 bases; unmatched bases: 4.

As to this clone: Sequencing ends 3 residues short of the CDR3 end; the germline J gene provides the rest. This chain uses TRBV20-1 with TRBJ2-1, with TRBD2 as a possible D gene (6 bases). Germline CDR1 and CDR2: DFQATT and SNEGSKA (reference sequence). Deletions cut 1 base from V and 0 bases from J, with 10 bases between. This CDR3 contains 15 residues. The covered CDR3 bases are TGCAGTGCTAGAGGACCAGCGGGCTCCTACAATGAG. Translating it yields CSARGPAGSYNE. The CDR3, in full, reads CSARGPAGSYNEQFF.

Note on this clone: The read ends 3 residues before the CDR3 terminus; that terminus is restored from the germline J gene. The J gene is TRBJ1-5, the V gene TRBV5-1; D call uncertain. V lost 1 base to trimming and J lost 0 bases, with 8 bases between them. Germline-derived CDR1 and CDR2 are SGHRS and YFSETQ. This CDR3 contains 15 residues. CDR3 loop: CASSLLGDSNQPQHF. The sequenced part of the CDR3 DNA is TGCGCCAGCAGCTTGCTCGGGGATAGCAATCAGCCC.

As concerns this clone: The CDR3 goes on 3 residues after the read ends, and that part is filled in from the germline J gene. This sequence joins TRBV20-1 and TRBJ2-2, with 7 nucleotides matching TRBD2. This CDR3 spans 14 amino acids. Germline lookup yields CDR1 DFQATT and CDR2 SNEGSKA (reference sequence). J gave up 7 bases and V 5 bases, and 10 bases lay outside the gene matches. The sequenced CDR3 bases are TGCAGTGCTCGGAGCGGGATAGTCGGCGGGGAG. Amino acids: CSARSGIVGGE. The full CDR3 protein reads CSARSGIVGGELFF.

In the case of this clone: With the read ending 3 residues before the CDR3 end, the germline J gene is used to fill in that end. This chain joins TRBV18 and TRBJ1-6; tentative D call: TRBD1 (5 bases). From germline, CDR1 is KGHSH and CDR2 LQKENI. V gave up 2 bases and J gave up 8 bases, with 10 bases separating them. The CDR3 runs to 14 residues. The covered CDR3 bases are TGTGCCAGCTCACCATTAGGGGCGGATTCACCC. It encodes CASSPLGADSP. The complete CDR3 reads CASSPLGADSPLHF.

Points on this clone: The CDR3 end falls 3 residues outside the read, so it is completed with the germline J gene. The rearrangement uses TRBV20-1 and TRBJ2-1; 11 bases line up with TRBD2. J gave up 1 base and V 4 bases, and 9 bases lay outside the gene matches. Germline loops: CDR1 DFQATT, CDR2 SNEGSKA (reference sequence). CDR3 length: 17 residues. The DNA read from the CDR3 is TGCAGTGCTAAAGGCCTAGCGGGAGGTGCTTCCTACAATGAG. Residues: CSAKGLAGGASYNE. The full CDR3 sequence reads CSAKGLAGGASYNEQFF.

Details on this clone: The read terminates 3 residues before the CDR3 end, so the remaining end is supplied by the germline J gene. The J gene is TRBJ2-3, the V gene TRBV19; possibly TRBD1 or TRBD2 for D (7 bases each). V was pared by 10 bases and J by 6 bases, with 26 bases between. CDR1 is LNHDA and CDR2 is SQIVND in the germline V gene (reference sequence). The CDR3 totals 16 residues. The CDR3 here is CATRQGGGGREDTQYF. The sequenced CDR3 bases are TGTGCCACCAGACAGGGTGGTGGTGGGCGGGAGGATACG.

As regards this clone: The read finishes 3 residues shy of the CDR3 end, and the germline J gene is used to complete it. The J gene is TRBJ2-1, the V gene TRBV6-2 or TRBV6-3; 9 bases line up with TRBD2. The J segment lost 8 bases and the V segment lost 2 bases, leaving 13 bases of the junction unmatched. CDR1 is MNHEY, CDR2 SVGEGT, per germline. CDR3 size: 17 residues. CDR3 DNA, as far as it was read: TGTGCCAGCAGTTACGGGGATTCTAGCGGGAACGTTCATGAG. Residues: CASSYGDSSGNVHE. The full CDR3 sequence reads CASSYGDSSGNVHEQFF.

On this clone itself: The read falls 3 residues short of the CDR3 end, and the missing part is taken from the germline J gene. The J gene is TRBJ1-2, the V gene TRBV7-2; 8 bases are a match to TRBD1. Germline V lookup: CDR1 SGHTA, CDR2 FQGNSA. The CDR3 has 13 residues. The V gene end was trimmed by 5 bases and the J gene end by 4 bases; junction bases not matched to a gene: 3. The sequenced part of the CDR3 DNA is TGTGCCAGCAGCCTTGGACAGGGCTATGGC. Translation: CASSLGQGYG. The full-length CDR3 reads as CASSLGQGYGYTF.

A note on this clone: The read terminates 3 residues before the CDR3 end, so the remaining end is supplied by the germline J gene. The rearrangement uses TRBV5-1 and TRBJ2-7; perhaps TRBD2 as D (5 bases). This CDR3 is 15 amino acids long. Germline V lookup: CDR1 SGHRS, CDR2 YFSETQ. V dropped 4 bases and J dropped 5 bases, with 19 bases sitting between them. The sequenced part of the CDR3 DNA is TGCGCCAGCAGCGAGAACGGGGTATCAGCCCACGAG. Encoded protein: CASSENGVSAHE. The full CDR3 protein reads CASSENGVSAHEQYF.

In regard to this clone: The read is 3 residues too short to cover the CDR3 end, so that end is filled in from the germline J gene. This chain uses TRBV2 with TRBJ2-1; TRBD2 might be the D (5 bases). The length of the CDR3 is 13 residues. Trimming took off 7 bases at V and 6 bases at J, with 13 bases between the two ends. CDR1 SNHLY and CDR2 FYNNEI come from the germline V gene. The DNA read from the CDR3 is TGTGCCAGCAATACTATAGCGAGCAATGAG. Amino acids: CASNTIASNE. The whole CDR3 region reads CASNTIASNEQFF. Variable domain in full (rest from reference TRBV2 and TRBJ2-1): EPEVTQTPSHQVTQMGQEVILRCVPISNHLYFYWYRQILGQKVEFLVSFYNNEISEKSEIFDDQFSVERPDGSNFTLKIRSTKLEDSAMYFCASNTIASNEQFFGPGTRLTVL.